The clone carrying this T cell receptor beta chain was observed a few times. Antigen unknown. CDR1 and CDR2 from the germline V gene are LGHNA and YSLEER. Trimming cost V 3 bases and J 8 bases, with 10 bases left between them. The CDR3 spans 12 residues. PCR primers comprised 60 Vbeta and 13 Jbeta primers. TCRdb's copy holds only in-frame clones and misses some; the assay was immunoSEQ multiplex PCR. In the table there are about 170,000 clones, roughly 80% of which are singletons. Donors counted as nominally healthy when sampled, yet unrecorded immune exposures were likely. The data originate from a study of cytomegalovirus exposure and HLA in healthy donors. Study-wide points: Analyses of presence and absence presupposed an approximately uniform sequencing depth across donors. Earlier results showed most TCR beta V segments being productive about 87% or about 30% of the time.

This chain uses TRBV4-3 with TRBJ1-2; weak D call: TRBD1 (5 bases). This clonotype was sampled from a male donor in good health and CMV-seronegative. The material sequenced was PBMCs. Written as DNA, the CDR3 is TGCGCCAGCAGCCAGGGGGGGGGAGGCTACACCTTC. Translated, it gives CASSQGGGGYTF.